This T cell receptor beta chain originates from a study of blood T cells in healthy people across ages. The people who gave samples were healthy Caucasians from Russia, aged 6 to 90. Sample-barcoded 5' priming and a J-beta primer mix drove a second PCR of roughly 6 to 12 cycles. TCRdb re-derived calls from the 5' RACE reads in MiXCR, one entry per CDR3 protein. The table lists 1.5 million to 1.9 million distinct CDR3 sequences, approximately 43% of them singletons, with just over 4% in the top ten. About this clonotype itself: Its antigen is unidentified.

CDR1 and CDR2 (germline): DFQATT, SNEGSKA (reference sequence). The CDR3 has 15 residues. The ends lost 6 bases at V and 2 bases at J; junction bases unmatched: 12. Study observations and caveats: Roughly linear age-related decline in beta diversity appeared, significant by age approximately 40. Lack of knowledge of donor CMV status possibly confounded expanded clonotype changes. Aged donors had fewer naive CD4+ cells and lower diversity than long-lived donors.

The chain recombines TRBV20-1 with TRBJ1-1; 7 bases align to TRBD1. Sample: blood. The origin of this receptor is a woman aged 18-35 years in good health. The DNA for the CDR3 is TGCAGTGCCGTACCTGTTGGGACAGCAAACACTGAAGCTTTCTTT. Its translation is CSAVPVGTANTEAFF.